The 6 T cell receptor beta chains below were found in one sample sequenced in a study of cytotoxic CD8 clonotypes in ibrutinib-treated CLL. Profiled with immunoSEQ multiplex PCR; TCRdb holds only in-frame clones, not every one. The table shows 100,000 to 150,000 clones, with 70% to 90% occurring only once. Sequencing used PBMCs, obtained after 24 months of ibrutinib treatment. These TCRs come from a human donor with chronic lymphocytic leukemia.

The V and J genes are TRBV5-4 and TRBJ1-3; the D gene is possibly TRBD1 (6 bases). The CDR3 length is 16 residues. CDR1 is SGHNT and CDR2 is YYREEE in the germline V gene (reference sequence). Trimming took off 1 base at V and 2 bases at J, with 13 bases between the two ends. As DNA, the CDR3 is TGTGCCAGCAGCTTGCAGGGCGCAGGGGCTGGAAACACCATATATTTT. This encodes CASSLQGAGAGNTIYF.

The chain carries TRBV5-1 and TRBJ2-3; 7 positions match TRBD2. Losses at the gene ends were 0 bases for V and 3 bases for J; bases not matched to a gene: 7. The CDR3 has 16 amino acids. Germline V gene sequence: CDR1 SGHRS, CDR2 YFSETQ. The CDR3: CASSLDAASGTDTQYF. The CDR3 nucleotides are TGCGCCAGCAGCTTGGATGCGGCTAGCGGAACAGATACGCAGTATTTT.

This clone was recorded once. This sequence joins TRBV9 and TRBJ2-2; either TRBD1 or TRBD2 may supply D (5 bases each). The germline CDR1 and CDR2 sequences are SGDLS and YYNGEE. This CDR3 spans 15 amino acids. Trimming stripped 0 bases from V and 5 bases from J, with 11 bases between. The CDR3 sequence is CASSVAGLLTGELFF. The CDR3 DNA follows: TGTGCCAGCAGCGTAGCGGGGCTATTGACCGGGGAGCTGTTTTTT. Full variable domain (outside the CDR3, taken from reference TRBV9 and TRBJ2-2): DSGVTQTPKHLITATGQRVTLRCSPRSGDLSVYWYQQSLDQGLQFLIQYYNGEERAKGNILERFSAQQFPDLHSELNLSSLELGDSALYFCASSVAGLLTGELFFGEGSRLTVL.

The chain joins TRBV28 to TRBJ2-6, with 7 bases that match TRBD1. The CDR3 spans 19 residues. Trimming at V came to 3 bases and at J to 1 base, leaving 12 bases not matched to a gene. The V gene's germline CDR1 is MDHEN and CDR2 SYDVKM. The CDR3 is CASSFFVDRVGSGANVLTF. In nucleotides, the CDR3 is TGTGCCAGCAGTTTTTTCGTAGACAGGGTAGGGTCTGGGGCCAACGTCCTGACTTTC.

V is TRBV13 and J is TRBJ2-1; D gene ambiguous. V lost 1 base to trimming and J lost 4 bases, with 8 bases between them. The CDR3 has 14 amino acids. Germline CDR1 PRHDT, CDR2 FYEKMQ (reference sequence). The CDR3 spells CASSLVGPYNEQFF. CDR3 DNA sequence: TGTGCCAGCAGCTTAGTTGGTCCGTACAATGAGCAGTTCTTC. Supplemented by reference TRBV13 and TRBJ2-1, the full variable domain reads AAGVIQSPRHLIKEKRETATLKCYPIPRHDTVYWYQQGPGQDPQFLISFYEKMQSDKGSIPDRFSAQQFSDYHSELNMSSLELGDSALYFCASSLVGPYNEQFFGPGTRLTVL.

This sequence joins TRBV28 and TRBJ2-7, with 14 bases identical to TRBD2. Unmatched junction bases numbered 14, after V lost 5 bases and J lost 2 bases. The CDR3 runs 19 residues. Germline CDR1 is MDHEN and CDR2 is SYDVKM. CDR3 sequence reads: CASSPIPGTSGGATYEQYF. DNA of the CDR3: TGTGCCAGCAGTCCTATACCCGGGACTAGCGGGGGAGCCACCTACGAGCAGTACTTC.